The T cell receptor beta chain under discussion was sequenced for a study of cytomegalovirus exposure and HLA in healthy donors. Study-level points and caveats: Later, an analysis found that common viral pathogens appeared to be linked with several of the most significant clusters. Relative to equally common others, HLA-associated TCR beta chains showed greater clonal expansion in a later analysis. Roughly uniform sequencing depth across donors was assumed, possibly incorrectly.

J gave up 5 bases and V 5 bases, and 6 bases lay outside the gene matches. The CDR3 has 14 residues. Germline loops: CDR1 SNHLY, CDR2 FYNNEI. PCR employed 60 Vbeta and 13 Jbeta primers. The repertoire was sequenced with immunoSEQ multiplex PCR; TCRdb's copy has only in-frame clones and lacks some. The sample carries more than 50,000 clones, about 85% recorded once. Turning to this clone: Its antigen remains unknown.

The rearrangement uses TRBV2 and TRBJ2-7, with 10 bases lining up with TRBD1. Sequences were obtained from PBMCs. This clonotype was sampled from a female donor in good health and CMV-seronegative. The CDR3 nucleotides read TGTGCCAGCAGTCGGACAGGGGGATTAGACGAGCAGTACTTC. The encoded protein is CASSRTGGLDEQYF. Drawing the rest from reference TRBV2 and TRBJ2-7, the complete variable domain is EPEVTQTPSHQVTQMGQEVILRCVPISNHLYFYWYRQILGQKVEFLVSFYNNEISEKSEIFDDQFSVERPDGSNFTLKIRSTKLEDSAMYFCASSRTGGLDEQYFGPGTRLTVT.